This is a list of T cell receptor beta chains from one sample in a study of blood T cell repertoires in COVID-19. Profiling relied on immunoSEQ multiplex PCR, and the TCRdb table lists in-frame clones only, not all of them. The repertoire has under 450,000 clones, roughly 77% of them found once; the top ten carry 0.85% to 1.2%. Sequences were obtained from peripheral blood. Receptors originate from a human donor with acute or convalescent COVID-19. The donor label of this sample is uncertain. Both conserved end residues are part of each CDR3.

V gene	J gene	CDR3 protein
TRBV12-3/TRBV12-4	TRBJ2-5	CASSSRGGETQYF
TRBV30	TRBJ1-4	CAWSVPQGTLFF
TRBV7-8	TRBJ1-2	CASSLEATGVGYTF
TRBV27	TRBJ2-3	CASSPLAGVSDTQYF
TRBV27	TRBJ1-2	CASSSTGTGRRGYGYTF
TRBV15	TRBJ1-1	CATSRNTGWTEAFF
TRBV7-9	TRBJ2-1	CADLPWDTNEQFF
TRBV30	TRBJ2-7	CAWSGRTAGEQYF
TRBV3-1/TRBV3-2	TRBJ2-7	CASSQELQSYEQYF
TRBV4-1	TRBJ2-7	CASSMSQGTYEQYF
TRBV5-1	TRBJ1-1	CASSWKIQGKATEAFF
TRBV24-1	TRBJ1-1	CATASVVTGEAFF
TRBV4-1	TRBJ1-3	CASSYRDRSQSSGNTIYF
TRBV28	TRBJ2-1	CASKGGYNEQFF
TRBV18	TRBJ1-1	CASSPQTRGTGDEAFF
TRBV5-8	TRBJ2-7	CASSLFQVRDKVYEQYF
TRBV11-3	TRBJ2-1	CASSLARGTGSNEQFF
TRBV7-2	TRBJ2-5	CASSLRTSGSVRGETQYF
TRBV5-1	TRBJ2-4	CASSLGTNYDKNIQYF
TRBV6-6	TRBJ1-2	CASSREPDRGYGYTF
TRBV19	TRBJ1-1	CASSDRPGEAFF
TRBV3-1/TRBV3-2	TRBJ2-1	CASTTATSGGFGNPYNEQFF
TRBV9	TRBJ2-2	CASSGQLSTGELFF
TRBV3-1/TRBV3-2	TRBJ2-1	CASSRSTVYNEQFF
TRBV7-9	TRBJ2-3	CASSSQRGITDTQYF
TRBV5-4	TRBJ1-1	CASSFVNTEAFF
TRBV28	TRBJ1-6	CASRDEDRYNSPLHF